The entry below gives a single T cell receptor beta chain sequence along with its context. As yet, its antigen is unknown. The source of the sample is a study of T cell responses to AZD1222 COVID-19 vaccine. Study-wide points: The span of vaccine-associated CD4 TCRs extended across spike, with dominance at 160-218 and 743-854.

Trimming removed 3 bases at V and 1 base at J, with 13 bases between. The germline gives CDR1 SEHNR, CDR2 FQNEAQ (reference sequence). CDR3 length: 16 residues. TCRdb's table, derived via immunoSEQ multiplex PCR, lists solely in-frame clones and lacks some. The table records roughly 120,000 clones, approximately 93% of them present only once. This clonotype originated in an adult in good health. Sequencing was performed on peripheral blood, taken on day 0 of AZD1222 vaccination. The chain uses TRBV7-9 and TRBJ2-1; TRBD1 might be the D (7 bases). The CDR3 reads CASSFGGTVSYNEQFF. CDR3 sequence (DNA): TGTGCCAGCAGCTTTGGGGGGACAGTTTCCTACAATGAGCAGTTCTTC.